Each of the 25 T cell receptor beta chains below was sequenced from the same sample in a study of HIV-infected patients and healthy controls. cDNA was made from approximately 500 ng RNA using alpha and beta constant primers. Alpha and beta chain libraries were made separately by chain-specific third strand synthesis with multiplexing indices. MiXCR was run by TCRdb on the 5' RACE reads, yielding one entry per CDR3 protein. Among about 18,000 distinct CDR3 sequences listed, about 9% were seen once. The repertoire came from unfractionated whole blood and reflected all unsorted peripheral T cells. Sequenced input: blood. Receptors were obtained from an adult in good health.

The chain carries TRBV14 and TRBJ2-7; TRBD1 matches at 11 bases. The germline V gene encodes CDR1 SGHDN and CDR2 FVKESK. CDR3 length: 16 amino acids. V lost 4 bases and J lost 2; bases outside the gene matches: 7. The DNA for the CDR3 is TGTGCCAGCAGCCCGAGGGCGGGACAGGGGGCCTACGAGCAGTACTTC. This gives the protein CASSPRAGQGAYEQYF. Filled out from reference TRBV14 and TRBJ2-7, the complete variable domain reads EAGVTQFPSHSVIEKGQTVTLRCDPISGHDNLYWYRRVMGKEIKFLLHFVKESKQDESGMPNNRFLAERTGGTYSTLKVQPAELEDSGVYFCASSPRAGQGAYEQYFGPGTRLTVT.

This clonotype is labeled as medium-sized (0.01 to 0.1%). This chain joins TRBV4-1 and TRBJ1-4; no firm D call. Trimming removed 1 base from V and 8 bases from J, with 8 bases in between. The CDR3 has 13 amino acids. CDR1 is MGHRA and CDR2 is YSYEKL in the germline V gene. CDR3 residues: CASSQVGDEKLFF. Written as DNA, the CDR3 is TGCGCCAGCAGCCAAGTCGGCGACGAAAAACTGTTTTTT.

The chain uses TRBV4-1 and TRBJ2-2, with TRBD2 identical over 7 bases. CDR3 size: 16 residues. The trim removed 8 bases at V and 4 bases at J, leaving 13 bases unmatched. The germline gives CDR1 MGHRA, CDR2 YSYEKL. CDR3 loop: CASSPAAGVITGELFF. For the CDR3, the DNA is TGCGCCAGCTCCCCGGCGGCGGGAGTAATCACCGGGGAGCTGTTTTTT.

This clonotype appeared many times. J is TRBJ2-1 and V is TRBV4-2; the match to TRBD2 covers 8 bases. This CDR3 comprises 17 residues. V trimming: 1 base; J trimming: 4 bases; junction bases outside the gene matches: 9. CDR1 is LGHNA and CDR2 is YNFKEQ in the germline V gene. CDR3 protein: CASSQAISGIHYNEQFF. The CDR3 coding sequence is TGTGCCAGCAGCCAAGCCATTAGCGGGATCCATTACAATGAGCAGTTCTTC.

This clonotype occurred many times. The rearrangement uses TRBV12-3 or TRBV12-4 and TRBJ2-3; 8 nucleotides agree with TRBD1. The CDR3 length is 16 residues. V shed 6 bases, J shed 7 bases, and the junction held 15 bases outside the gene matches. The CDR3 bases are TGTGCCAGCAGCATGGATTGGCAGGGGGCTCGAAATACGCAGTATTTT. Amino acid sequence: CASSMDWQGARNTQYF.

This clonotype was observed a few times. V usage is TRBV4-1 and J usage is TRBJ1-5; 10 nucleotides match TRBD1. The CDR3 is 16 amino acids. The V gene end was trimmed by 4 bases and the J gene end by 4 bases; junction bases not matched to a gene: 7. Germline V gene lookup returns CDR1 MGHRA and CDR2 YSYEKL. The CDR3: CASSRHGTGENQPQHF. CDR3 nucleotide sequence: TGCGCCAGCAGCCGCCACGGGACAGGGGAAAATCAGCCCCAGCATTTT.

The chain combines TRBV5-4 with TRBJ2-7, with D hard to call. This CDR3 has 14 amino acids. V was shortened by 4 bases and J by 2 bases, with 13 bases between the two germline ends. CDR1 is SGHNT, CDR2 YYREEE, per germline (reference sequence). CDR3 sequence reads: CASSMNAGPYEQYF. CDR3 sequence (DNA): TGTGCCAGCAGCATGAACGCAGGTCCCTACGAGCAGTACTTC.

The genes are TRBV7-2 and TRBJ1-2; D not resolved. Germline CDR1 reads SGHTA; CDR2 reads FQGNSA. The CDR3 contains 14 residues. Between the trimmed V and J ends, which lost 1 base and 4 bases, there was a span of 10 bases. The CDR3 sequence is CASSLVDGGYGYTF. CDR3 nucleotides: TGTGCCAGCAGCTTAGTGGACGGCGGCTATGGCTACACCTTC. The full variable domain, its missing parts supplied by reference TRBV7-2 and TRBJ1-2, is GAGVSQSPSNKVTEKGKDVELRCDPISGHTALYWYRQSLGQGLEFLIYFQGNSAPDKSGLPSDRFSAERTGGSVSTLTIQRTQQEDSAVYLCASSLVDGGYGYTFGSGTRLTVV.

This clonotype is labeled medium-sized (0.01 to 0.1%). The chain links TRBV6-1 to TRBJ2-3; 7 nucleotides agree with TRBD1. Germline lookup yields CDR1 MNHNS and CDR2 SASEGT. The CDR3 consists of 15 residues. Trimming at V came to 7 bases and at J to 0 bases, leaving 7 bases not matched to a gene. The CDR3 is CASKKLGQSTDTQYF. The DNA for the CDR3 is TGTGCCAGCAAGAAATTGGGACAGAGCACAGATACGCAGTATTTT.

This clonotype is medium-sized (0.01 to 0.1%). V is TRBV12-3 or TRBV12-4 and J is TRBJ2-3; TRBD2 is a possible D gene (5 bases). V was trimmed by 2 bases and J by 11 bases, leaving 20 bases between them. The CDR3 extends over 15 amino acids. The CDR3, as DNA: TGTGCCAGCAGTTTAAGTTCCCGGCTCATTCGGGGGCAGTATTTT. As protein: CASSLSSRLIRGQYF.

This clonotype was seen many times. The chain uses TRBV27 and TRBJ2-5, with TRBD2 identical over 9 bases. Germline loops: CDR1 MNHEY, CDR2 SMNVEV (reference sequence). The CDR3 covers 15 residues. Germline trimming cut 4 bases from V and 4 bases from J; bases unmatched to any gene: 7. This chain's CDR3 is CASSWVAGEGETQYF. CDR3 nucleotide sequence: TGTGCCAGCAGTTGGGTAGCGGGAGAGGGAGAGACCCAGTACTTC.

This clonotype was counted at least ten times. The chain joins TRBV20-1 to TRBJ1-5, with a possible D match to TRBD1 (5 bases). Trimming took 6 bases from V and 5 from J, leaving 11 bases between them. The CDR3 runs to 12 residues. Germline assignment: CDR1 DFQATT and CDR2 SNEGSKA (reference sequence). This CDR3 is CSAAQGDQPQHF. The CDR3 region has the DNA TGCAGTGCCGCCCAGGGAGATCAGCCCCAGCATTTT.

In its sample, this clonotype was seen many times. The V gene is TRBV6-6, the J gene TRBJ1-3, with D maybe TRBD1 (5 bases). Germline CDR1 is MNHNY and CDR2 is SVGAGI (reference sequence). The CDR3 is 15 residues long. V lost 0 bases to trimming and J lost 2 bases, with 8 bases between them. The CDR3 region is CASSYSTEAGNTIYF. CDR3 DNA sequence: TGTGCCAGCAGTTACTCGACAGAAGCTGGAAACACCATATATTTT.

This clonotype showed up just a few times. The V gene is TRBV11-2, the J gene TRBJ1-1; D is possibly TRBD1 (6 bases). Germline V lookup: CDR1 SGHAT, CDR2 FQNNGV. CDR3 length: 15 amino acids. V lost 8 bases to trimming and J lost 6 bases, with 22 bases between them. The DNA for the CDR3 is TGTGCCAGCGCCGGGGGGGGGGGCGCGGGCCCTGAAGCTTTCTTT. Translation gives CASAGGGGAGPEAFF.

This rearrangement joins TRBV20-1 to TRBJ2-1, with D perhaps assigned TRBD1 or TRBD2 (5 bases each). The germline CDR1 and CDR2 sequences are DFQATT and SNEGSKA (reference sequence). The CDR3 is 13 amino acids. V shed 3 bases and J shed 6 bases, with 12 bases lying between them. CDR3 residues: CSASPGPVNEQFF. The CDR3, as DNA: TGCAGTGCTAGTCCGGGACCCGTCAATGAGCAGTTCTTC.

This clonotype was counted ten times or more. The V and J genes are TRBV6-6 and TRBJ1-3; no firm D call. Trimming left V 7 bases short and J 0 bases short, with 13 bases between. CDR3 length: 15 amino acids. From germline, CDR1 is MNHNY and CDR2 SVGAGI (reference sequence). CDR3: CASTLTVSSGNTIYF. As DNA, the CDR3 is TGTGCCAGCACCTTGACGGTGAGCTCTGGAAACACCATATATTTT.

This clonotype was seen a few times. The V and J genes are TRBV6-6 and TRBJ1-6, with a possible D match to TRBD1 (5 bases). The ends were cut back, 5 bases at V and 7 bases at J, with 15 bases in the middle. Per germline, CDR1 MNHNY and CDR2 SVGAGI (reference sequence). The CDR3 spans 15 residues. CDR3 coding DNA: TGTGCCAGCAGTACCCGACGCAGGGACAATTCACCCCTCCACTTT. It translates to CASSTRRRDNSPLHF.

In its sample, this clonotype was seen many times. The V gene is TRBV9, the J gene TRBJ2-3; no clear D. The ends were cut back, 0 bases at V and 1 base at J, with 12 bases in the middle. Germline CDR1 is SGDLS and CDR2 is YYNGEE. This CDR3 region has 16 residues. The CDR3: CASSVGSGVGTDTQYF. Here the CDR3 DNA reads TGTGCCAGCAGCGTAGGAAGTGGGGTTGGCACAGATACGCAGTATTTT.

The table lists this clonotype with many counts. The CDR3 is CSARDGEGGDTDTQYF. CDR3 nucleotide sequence: TGCAGTGCTAGAGATGGGGAAGGAGGGGACACAGATACGCAGTATTTT. The chain uses TRBV20-1 and TRBJ2-3; D is possibly TRBD2 (6 bases). The length of the CDR3 is 16 residues. Germline V gene sequence: CDR1 DFQATT, CDR2 SNEGSKA (reference sequence). Trimming took off 0 bases at V and 2 bases at J, with 15 bases between the two ends.

In its sample, this clonotype was seen many times. CDR3: CASSLRAEPYNEQFF. The CDR3 DNA sequence: TGCGCCAGCAGCTTACGAGCGGAGCCCTACAATGAGCAGTTCTTC. The genes are TRBV5-1 and TRBJ2-1; weak D call: TRBD2 (5 bases). Germline lookup yields CDR1 SGHRS and CDR2 YFSETQ. The length of the CDR3 is 15 residues. The germline V and J ends were trimmed by 2 bases and 2 bases, with 11 bases remaining between them.

This clonotype was seen repeatedly, ten times or more. The junction departs from germline at one end; a sequencing error may be responsible. The V gene is TRBV28, the J gene TRBJ2-4; 7 bases agree with TRBD1. Germline loops: CDR1 MDHEN, CDR2 SYDVKM. This CDR3 is built from 13 residues. The CDR3 loop is CASSSPLKTGRNF. The CDR3 nucleotides are TGTGCCAGCAGTTCCCCATTAAAGACAGGGAGAAACTTC. The whole variable domain, remainder taken from reference TRBV28 and TRBJ2-4, is DVKVTQSSRYLVKRTGEKVFLECVQDMDHENMFWYRQDPGLGLRLIYFSYDVKMKEKGDIPEGYSVSREKKERFSLILESASTNQTSMYLCASSSPLKTGRNFGAGTRLSVL.

In this sample, this clonotype turned up many times. V and J are TRBV19 and TRBJ1-1, with TRBD1 matching over 7 bases. The trim removed 10 bases at V and 4 bases at J, leaving 9 bases unmatched. Germline V lookup: CDR1 LNHDA, CDR2 SQIVND (reference sequence). CDR3 size: 13 residues. CDR3 DNA sequence: TGTGCCACTACAGGGGCGCAGGGCACTGAAGCTTTCTTT. Its protein product is CATTGAQGTEAFF.

The sample holds many counts of this clonotype. The chain recombines TRBV6-1 with TRBJ2-3, with 7 bases matching TRBD2. V lost 5 bases and J lost 1; bases outside the gene matches: 18. The germline CDR1 and CDR2 sequences are MNHNS and SASEGT. This CDR3 contains 19 residues. The chain's CDR3 is CASSRYSGQGLLGTDTQYF. The CDR3 DNA follows: TGTGCCAGCAGTCGCTATAGCGGGCAGGGCCTCCTAGGCACAGATACGCAGTATTTT.

This clonotype occurred many times. The chain recombines TRBV19 with TRBJ2-1; the match to TRBD2 covers 10 bases. J lost 6 bases, V lost 5 bases, and 10 bases had no gene match. Per the germline V gene, CDR1 is LNHDA and CDR2 is SQIVND (reference sequence). The CDR3 consists of 16 residues. CDR3 residues: CASSPYLAGVSNEQFF. The DNA for the CDR3 is TGTGCCAGTAGTCCATATCTAGCGGGAGTTTCCAATGAGCAGTTCTTC.

This clonotype was detected a few times. This chain connects TRBV20-1 to TRBJ1-5; D uncertain. Trimming removed 1 base at V and 0 bases at J, with 7 bases between. Germline V gene sequence: CDR1 DFQATT, CDR2 SNEGSKA (reference sequence). This CDR3 comprises 14 residues. As DNA, the CDR3 is TGCAGTGCTAGAGCGGGCAATAGCAATCAGCCCCAGCATTTT. Encoded protein: CSARAGNSNQPQHF.